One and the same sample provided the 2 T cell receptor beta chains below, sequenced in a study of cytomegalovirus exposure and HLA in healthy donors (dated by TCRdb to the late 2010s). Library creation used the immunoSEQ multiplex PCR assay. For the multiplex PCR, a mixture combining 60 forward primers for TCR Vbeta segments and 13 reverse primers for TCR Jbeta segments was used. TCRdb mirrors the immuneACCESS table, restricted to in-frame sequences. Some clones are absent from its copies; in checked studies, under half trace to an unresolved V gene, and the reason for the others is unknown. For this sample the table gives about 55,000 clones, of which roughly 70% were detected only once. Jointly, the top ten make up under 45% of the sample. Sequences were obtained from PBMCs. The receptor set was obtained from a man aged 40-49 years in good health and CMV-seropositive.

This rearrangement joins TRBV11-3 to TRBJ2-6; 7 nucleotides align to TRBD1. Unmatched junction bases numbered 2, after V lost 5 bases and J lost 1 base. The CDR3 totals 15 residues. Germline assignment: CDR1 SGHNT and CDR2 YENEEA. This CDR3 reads CASSLQGSGANVLTF. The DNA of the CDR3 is TGTGCCAGCAGCCTACAGGGGTCTGGGGCCAACGTCCTGACTTTC.

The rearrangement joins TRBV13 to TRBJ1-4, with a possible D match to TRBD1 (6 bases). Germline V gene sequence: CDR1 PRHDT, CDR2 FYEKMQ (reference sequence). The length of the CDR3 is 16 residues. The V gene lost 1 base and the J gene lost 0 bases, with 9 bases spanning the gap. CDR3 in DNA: TGTGCCAGCAGCTTAGAGAAGGGGGCAACTAATGAAAAACTGTTTTTT. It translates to CASSLEKGATNEKLFF.